This TCR beta chain was profiled in a study of cytomegalovirus exposure and HLA in healthy donors. Across the study: Among the 300 to 400 donors who were genotyped, roughly 76% fell in the genetic ancestry cluster that is associated with self-reported Caucasian donors.

Germline CDR1 LNHDA, CDR2 SQIVND (reference sequence). Trimming removed 3 bases at V and 1 base at J, with 7 bases between. This CDR3 is 15 amino acids long. It was with 60 Vbeta and 13 Jbeta primers that the PCR ran. The protocol was immunoSEQ multiplex PCR, while the TCRdb copy is restricted to in-frame clones and leaves out a portion. The sample lists over 95,000 clones; about 70% were seen once. The sequence derives from a human donor in good health. The V gene is TRBV19, the J gene TRBJ2-6; no definite D call. Material: PBMCs. The CDR3 spells CASSMGLSGANVLTF. CDR3 DNA: TGTGCCAGTAGTATGGGCCTGTCTGGGGCCAACGTCCTGACTTTC.